The 29 T cell receptor beta chains below were found in one sample sequenced in a study of spatial heterogeneity in lung cancer. The antigens these receptors bind are not known. Overall study results and limits: Counts of expanded alpha and beta TCRs within tumors tracked the tumor nonsynonymous mutation count.

A single record per CDR3 protein comes from TCRdb applying MiXCR to the 5' RACE reads. Here the sample spans 20,000 to 25,000 distinct CDR3 sequences, under 3.5% being singletons. The time point: sample taken at primary tumor resection. This specimen consisted of lung tumor tissue, obtained at surgery. The source of these receptors is a male donor with early-stage non-small cell lung cancer.

In this sample, this clonotype turned up many times. The chain couples TRBV19 to TRBJ2-3; TRBD2 aligns across 14 bases. The V segment lost 9 bases and the J segment 1 base; nucleotides outside the gene matches: 9. In germline, CDR1 is LNHDA, CDR2 SQIVND (reference sequence). The CDR3 loop spans 17 amino acids. CDR3 sequence: CASRGTSGSIGTDTQYF. CDR3 nucleotide sequence: TGTGCCAGCAGGGGGACTAGCGGGAGTATCGGCACAGATACGCAGTATTTT.

This clonotype was seen repeatedly, ten times or more. The V call is TRBV7-2, the J call TRBJ2-1; D uncertain. The germline V gene has CDR1 SGHTA and CDR2 FQGNSA. Trimming took 1 base from V and 12 from J, leaving 10 bases between them. This CDR3 is built from 12 residues. This CDR3 is CASSLERDGQFF. Here the CDR3 DNA reads TGTGCCAGCAGCTTAGAGCGTGACGGGCAGTTCTTC. The full variable domain, in which reference TRBV7-2 and TRBJ2-1 provide the parts outside the CDR3, is GAGVSQSPSNKVTEKGKDVELRCDPISGHTALYWYRQSLGQGLEFLIYFQGNSAPDKSGLPSDRFSAERTGGSVSTLTIQRTQQEDSAVYLCASSLERDGQFFGPGTRLTVL.

The table lists this clonotype with many counts. The chain employs TRBV15 and TRBJ1-2; D is possibly TRBD1 (5 bases). V lost 3 bases and J lost 2, with 13 bases in between. This CDR3 has 15 residues. Germline V gene data show CDR1 as LNHNV and CDR2 as YYDKDF (reference sequence). The CDR3 DNA reads as TGTGCCACCAGCAGGGGTTTTGGGGCAAACTATGGCTACACCTTC. As protein: CATSRGFGANYGYTF.

This clonotype was detected many times. The chain employs TRBV6-5 and TRBJ2-1, with 9 bases identical to TRBD2. Looked up from germline, CDR1 is MNHEY and CDR2 is SVGAGI. Trimming at V came to 8 bases and at J to 2 bases, leaving 4 bases not matched to a gene. The CDR3 loop spans 14 amino acids. CDR3 nucleotides: TGTGCCAGCGGGGCGGGAGGGCCCTACAATGAGCAGTTCTTC. Amino acids: CASGAGGPYNEQFF.

At least ten counts were recorded for this clonotype. The J gene is TRBJ1-4, the V gene TRBV10-3, with no clear D. This CDR3 has 15 amino acids. Trimming took off 10 bases at V and 0 bases at J, with 15 bases between the two ends. From germline, CDR1 is ENHRY and CDR2 SYGVKD. In DNA form, the CDR3 reads TGTGCCACTCGAATAAGGGAAACAACTAATGAAAAACTGTTTTTT. Translated, it gives CATRIRETTNEKLFF.

By share of the sample, this clonotype is medium-sized. The chain recombines TRBV11-2 with TRBJ2-1; weak D call: TRBD1 (6 bases). Per the germline V gene, CDR1 is SGHAT and CDR2 is FQNNGV. The CDR3 spans 13 residues. Trimming left V 5 bases short and J 13 bases short, with 18 bases between. The CDR3 sequence: CASSRQQGVGQFF. The CDR3 DNA sequence: TGTGCCAGCAGCCGCCAACAGGGAGTGGGACAGTTCTTC. Looking up the rest from reference TRBV11-2 and TRBJ2-1 gives the full variable domain: EAGVAQSPRYKIIEKRQSVAFWCNPISGHATLYWYQQILGQGPKLLIQFQNNGVVDDSQLPKDRFSAERLKGVDSTLKIQPAKLEDSAVYLCASSRQQGVGQFFGPGTRLTVL.

This clonotype has at least ten counts. This chain joins TRBV9 and TRBJ1-1; TRBD1 is a possible D gene (5 bases). CDR1 and CDR2 from the germline V gene are SGDLS and YYNGEE. This CDR3 comprises 11 residues. V lost 7 bases, J lost 3 bases, and 7 bases lay in between. CDR3 region: CASGGDTEAFF. In DNA, the CDR3 is TGTGCCAGCGGGGGGGACACTGAAGCTTTCTTT.

At least ten counts were recorded for this clonotype. A much larger clone lies a single base off, so this may be a read error. The chain links TRBV20-1 to TRBJ1-1, with 10 bases lining up with TRBD1. J was trimmed by 4 bases and V by 2 bases; bases with no gene match: 1. CDR1 is DFQATT, CDR2 SNEGSKA, per germline (reference sequence). The CDR3 sequence is 13 residues long. The DNA of the CDR3 is TGCAGTGCTAGACGGACAGGGGGCACTGAAGCTTTCTTT. Translated: CSARRTGGTEAFF.

This clonotype was observed at least ten times. This rearrangement joins TRBV6-5 to TRBJ2-3; 9 bases match TRBD2. Trimming took 6 bases from V and 0 from J; bases not matched to a gene: 4. This CDR3 contains 15 residues. Germline assignment: CDR1 MNHEY and CDR2 SVGAGI. The CDR3 is CASSTTSGSTDTQYF. DNA for the CDR3: TGTGCCAGCAGCACAACTAGCGGGAGCACAGATACGCAGTATTTT.

This clonotype was seen at least ten times. This rearrangement joins TRBV10-1 to TRBJ2-4, with D possibly matching TRBD2 (5 bases). The CDR3 extends over 13 amino acids. The germline CDR1 and CDR2 sequences are WNHNN and SYGVQD (reference sequence). Trimming took 4 bases from V and 5 from J, leaving 9 bases between them. The CDR3 loop is CASSAGSENIQYF. The DNA of the CDR3 is TGCGCCAGCAGTGCGGGTAGCGAAAACATTCAGTACTTC.

This clonotype is medium-sized by share. V gene TRBV11-2 combines with J gene TRBJ2-3; D is possibly TRBD2 (6 bases). The CDR3 has 13 residues. The V end was cut by 8 bases, the J end by 3 bases, with 12 bases between. Germline CDR1 SGHAT, CDR2 FQNNGV. The CDR3 loop is CASGWGRTDTQYF. The CDR3 DNA is TGTGCCAGCGGCTGGGGGAGGACAGATACGCAGTATTTT.

This clonotype is judged medium-sized. The chain has TRBV6-5 and TRBJ2-2; D is ambiguous. This CDR3 region has 13 residues. From germline, CDR1 is MNHEY and CDR2 SVGAGI. Trimming cost V 7 bases and J 8 bases, with 14 bases left between them. The CDR3 DNA follows: TGTGCCAGCACCCCCGTAGGGCCAGGGGAGCTGTTTTTT. It translates to CASTPVGPGELFF.

This clonotype was recorded at least ten times. Compared with germline, one end of the junction differs, possibly owing to a read error. This sequence joins TRBV12-3 or TRBV12-4 and TRBJ1-5; D not resolved. There are 12 residues in the CDR3. The CDR3 loop reads CASRASSQPQHF. The CDR3 DNA follows: TGTGCCAGCAGGGCCAGCAGTCAGCCCCAGCATTTT.

Many counts were recorded for this clonotype. The chain employs TRBV27 and TRBJ2-5, with a possible D match to TRBD2 (5 bases). This CDR3 is built from 15 residues. V was trimmed by 3 bases and J by 5 bases, leaving 16 bases between them. The germline V gene has CDR1 MNHEY and CDR2 SMNVEV (reference sequence). CDR3 DNA: TGTGCCAGCAGTTTTTTAGGAGGCGAGTTGGAGACCCAGTACTTC. Translation: CASSFLGGELETQYF.

This clonotype was seen at least ten times. The V gene is TRBV3-1, the J gene TRBJ2-7; D call uncertain. V lost 3 bases, J lost 3 bases, and 6 bases lay in between. Germline loops: CDR1 LGHDT, CDR2 YNNKEL (reference sequence). This CDR3 contains 12 residues. The CDR3 here is CASSHGYYEQYF. DNA of the CDR3: TGTGCCAGCAGCCATGGCTACTACGAGCAGTACTTC.

Ten or more counts support this clonotype. V usage is TRBV20-1 and J usage is TRBJ1-2, with 7 bases identical to TRBD1. The length of the CDR3 is 12 residues. The ends lost 5 bases at V and 5 bases at J; junction bases unmatched: 5. Per the germline V gene, CDR1 is DFQATT and CDR2 is SNEGSKA (reference sequence). CDR3 bases: TGCAGTGCTGTCCAGGGGGGATATGGCTACACCTTC. It codes for CSAVQGGYGYTF.

This clonotype was counted at least ten times. The J gene is TRBJ2-5, the V gene TRBV7-2, with 7 bases matching TRBD2. The CDR3 totals 15 residues. V lost 1 base, J lost 5 bases, and 7 bases stayed unmatched. Germline-derived CDR1 and CDR2 are SGHTA and FQGNSA. CDR3 sequence (DNA): TGTGCCAGCAGCTTAGGGGGGGGAGCGTCCGAGACCCAGTACTTC. Its protein is CASSLGGGASETQYF.

Many counts were recorded for this clonotype. The V and J genes are TRBV7-2 and TRBJ1-5; D is ambiguous. Germline V gives CDR1 SGHTA, CDR2 FQGNSA. Trimming took 5 bases from V and 0 from J, leaving 11 bases between them. This CDR3 is 15 amino acids long. The CDR3 DNA reads as TGTGCCAGCAGCCAACTGACATTTAGCAATCAGCCCCAGCATTTT. Its protein product is CASSQLTFSNQPQHF. Full variable domain (outside the CDR3, taken from reference TRBV7-2 and TRBJ1-5): GAGVSQSPSNKVTEKGKDVELRCDPISGHTALYWYRQSLGQGLEFLIYFQGNSAPDKSGLPSDRFSAERTGGSVSTLTIQRTQQEDSAVYLCASSQLTFSNQPQHFGDGTRLSIL.

Many counts were recorded for this clonotype. The chain links TRBV20-1 to TRBJ1-2; D not resolved. The germline V gene has CDR1 DFQATT and CDR2 SNEGSKA (reference sequence). Trimming removed 1 base at V and 1 base at J, with 13 bases between. This CDR3 is 15 amino acids long. Here the CDR3 reads CSARATPNHNYGYTF. As DNA, the CDR3 is TGCAGTGCTAGAGCAACCCCGAACCATAACTATGGCTACACCTTC.

This clonotype occurred many times. V gene TRBV19 combines with J gene TRBJ1-2; D is uncertain. Trimming shortened V by 3 bases and J by 7 bases, and 6 bases separated the two germline ends. The CDR3 covers 11 residues. Germline V gene sequence: CDR1 LNHDA, CDR2 SQIVND (reference sequence). This CDR3 is CASSIRGGYTF. The CDR3 DNA follows: TGTGCCAGTAGTATCCGGGGTGGCTACACCTTC.

This clonotype was recorded at least ten times. The V call is TRBV30, the J call TRBJ1-5; D gene uncertain. The CDR3 is 15 amino acids. Deletions cut 2 bases from V and 2 bases from J, with 13 bases between. The germline V gene encodes CDR1 GTSNPN and CDR2 SVGIG (reference sequence). The CDR3 protein is CAWSKDHSGNQPQHF. In nucleotides, the CDR3 is TGTGCCTGGAGTAAGGATCATTCGGGCAATCAGCCCCAGCATTTT.

This clonotype was counted ten times or more. The chain carries TRBV3-1 and TRBJ2-3, with D maybe TRBD2 (6 bases). The V end was cut by 0 bases, the J end by 0 bases, with 19 bases between. Germline V gene lookup returns CDR1 LGHDT and CDR2 YNNKEL (reference sequence). The CDR3 length is 19 residues. DNA of the CDR3: TGTGCCAGCAGCCAAGATACCCTGTTCGGGACTCAAAGCACAGATACGCAGTATTTT. Protein sequence: CASSQDTLFGTQSTDTQYF.

Many counts were recorded for this clonotype. The chain joins TRBV3-1 to TRBJ2-5; unclear D gene. From germline, CDR1 is LGHDT and CDR2 YNNKEL (reference sequence). Trimming removed 4 bases from V and 5 bases from J, with 17 bases in between. This CDR3 has 15 residues. For the CDR3, the DNA is TGTGCCAGCAGCCCAGCCGTTGATGGGATCGAGACCCAGTACTTC. Translation: CASSPAVDGIETQYF.

This clonotype has a count of ten or more. V usage is TRBV29-1 and J usage is TRBJ2-2; D uncertain. Germline CDR1 and CDR2: SQVTM and ANQGSEA. The V end was cut by 7 bases, the J end by 6 bases, with 12 bases between. The CDR3 is 12 residues long. This CDR3 reads CSGGIEAGELFF. The CDR3 DNA is TGCAGCGGGGGTATTGAGGCCGGGGAGCTGTTTTTT.

This clonotype was counted many times. The chain joins TRBV5-5 to TRBJ2-3; 7 bases align to TRBD1. The CDR3 extends over 16 amino acids. The V gene's germline CDR1 is SGHKS and CDR2 YYEKEE (reference sequence). J lost 5 bases, V lost 4 bases, and 13 bases had no gene match. The CDR3 spells CASSPYGQGVGDTQYF. DNA of the CDR3: TGTGCCAGCAGCCCCTACGGGCAGGGGGTCGGAGATACGCAGTATTTT. The entire variable domain, with the rest obtained from reference TRBV5-5 and TRBJ2-3, is as follows: DAGVTQSPTHLIKTRGQQVTLRCSPISGHKSVSWYQQVLGQGPQFIFQYYEKEERGRGNFPDRFSARQFPNYSSELNVNALLLGDSALYLCASSPYGQGVGDTQYFGPGTRLTVL.

By share, this clonotype ranks as medium-sized. The chain recombines TRBV27 with TRBJ2-1; 12 bases match TRBD2. CDR1 is MNHEY and CDR2 is SMNVEV in the germline V gene (reference sequence). After removal of 5 bases from V and 5 bases from J, the junction contained 4 bases not matched to a gene. This CDR3 is built from 15 residues. The CDR3: CASSLAGGHNNEQFF. The CDR3 bases are TGTGCCAGCAGTCTAGCGGGAGGGCATAACAATGAGCAGTTCTTC.

This clonotype appeared many times. The chain has TRBV19 and TRBJ1-2, with D perhaps matching TRBD1 (5 bases). V shed 4 bases and J shed 0 bases, with 18 bases lying between them. Germline values: CDR1 LNHDA, CDR2 SQIVND (reference sequence). The CDR3 extends over 17 amino acids. The CDR3 sequence: CASSTYPRTNSNYGYTF. As DNA, the CDR3 is TGTGCCAGTAGTACCTACCCCAGGACAAATTCTAACTATGGCTACACCTTC.

This clonotype was seen many times. The V and J genes are TRBV5-1 and TRBJ2-3; no clear D gene. This CDR3 has 13 amino acids. In germline, CDR1 is SGHRS, CDR2 YFSETQ. The germline V and J ends were trimmed by 4 bases and 0 bases, with 6 bases remaining between them. The chain's CDR3 is CASSGTSTDTQYF. The CDR3 region has the DNA TGCGCCAGCAGCGGAACTAGCACAGATACGCAGTATTTT.

This clonotype was picked up many times. This chain joins TRBV25-1 and TRBJ1-1; D gene unclear. Germline V CDR1 and CDR2: MGHDK, SYGVNS. The ends were cut back, 4 bases at V and 1 base at J, with 7 bases in the middle. The CDR3 is 13 amino acids. The CDR3 is CASSVAGNTEAFF. CDR3 nucleotide sequence: TGTGCCAGCAGTGTCGCAGGGAACACTGAAGCTTTCTTT.